The rows below give T cell receptor beta chains drawn from one sample of a study of OX40 agonist ivuxolimab in advanced cancers. Clones were read by immunoSEQ multiplex PCR, and TCRdb kept only the in-frame ones, dropping some. The table has about 32,000 clones, more than 80% seen once; the top ten hold about 20%. The source was CD4+ or CD8+ T cells sorted from blood, collected in a trial of the OX40 agonist ivuxolimab. Every receptor here comes from an adult with an advanced solid tumor such as melanoma, head and neck, liver or kidney cancer. CDR3s include the opening cysteine and the closing phenylalanine or tryptophan. Each record gives: clone size, D gene, V gene, J gene, CDR3 DNA, CDR3 protein. A D gene is named only where the DNA matches it firmly. Size values are once, few and many counts, or a class for expanded clones, and some rows have none.

clone_size: NA
d_call: TRBD1
v_call: TRBV30
j_call: TRBJ2-5
cdr3_nt: TGTGCCTGGAGCAGGGGGTTGGAAGAGACCCAGTACTTC
cdr3_aa: CAWSRGLEETQYF

clone_size: few
d_call: TRBD1
v_call: TRBV7-3
j_call: TRBJ2-1
cdr3_nt: TGTGCCAGCAGCTCGCGGGACAGGATTTCAAATGAGCAGTTCTTC
cdr3_aa: CASSSRDRISNEQFF

clone_size: NA
d_call: TRBD2
v_call: TRBV27
j_call: TRBJ2-5
cdr3_nt: TGTGCCAGCAGATTCTTAGCGGGGTCTCAAGAGACCCAGTACTTC
cdr3_aa: CASRFLAGSQETQYF

clone_size: NA
d_call: NA
v_call: TRBV6-5
j_call: TRBJ2-7
cdr3_nt: TGTGCCAGCAGGTCGTGGGGAAACTACGAGCAGTACTTC
cdr3_aa: CASRSWGNYEQYF

clone_size: NA
d_call: TRBD2
v_call: TRBV18
j_call: TRBJ2-2
cdr3_nt: TGTGCCAGCTCTCCACCAGTCGGACTAGCGGGAGTCGAAGAGCTGTTTTTT
cdr3_aa: CASSPPVGLAGVEELFF

clone_size: few
d_call: TRBD2
v_call: TRBV4-2
j_call: TRBJ2-5
cdr3_nt: TGTGCCAGCAGCCAAGCCCACGGGACTAGCACAGAGACCCAGTACTTC
cdr3_aa: CASSQAHGTSTETQYF

clone_size: NA
d_call: NA
v_call: TRBV9
j_call: TRBJ2-3
cdr3_nt: TGTGCCAGCAGCGTAGGGACAAGGGGCAGGACAGATACGCAGTATTTT
cdr3_aa: CASSVGTRGRTDTQYF

clone_size: NA
d_call: NA
v_call: TRBV9
j_call: TRBJ2-7
cdr3_nt: TGTGCCAGCAGCGTAGAACAGGGTAGCGAGCAGTACTTC
cdr3_aa: CASSVEQGSEQYF

clone_size: NA
d_call: NA
v_call: TRBV18
j_call: TRBJ1-1
cdr3_nt: TGTGCCAGCTCACCACCGGGGGTAAGGAACACTGAAGCTTTCTTT
cdr3_aa: CASSPPGVRNTEAFF

clone_size: NA
d_call: TRBD1
v_call: TRBV6-1
j_call: TRBJ1-2
cdr3_nt: TGTGCCAGCAGTGCGAGGGACAGGGTGGCCTATGGCTACACCTTC
cdr3_aa: CASSARDRVAYGYTF

clone_size: NA
d_call: TRBD1
v_call: TRBV18
j_call: TRBJ1-2
cdr3_nt: TGTGCCAGCTCACCACTTCCGACAGGGAATAACTATGGCTACACCTTC
cdr3_aa: CASSPLPTGNNYGYTF

clone_size: NA
d_call: NA
v_call: TRBV5-1
j_call: TRBJ2-7
cdr3_nt: TGCGCCAGCAGCTTGGCTTCGGACGCTTACGAGCAGTACTTC
cdr3_aa: CASSLASDAYEQYF

clone_size: NA
d_call: NA
v_call: TRBV27
j_call: TRBJ2-3
cdr3_nt: TGTGCCAGCAGAGGGGGTGCGCGGGCCGGCCTGCATACGCAGTATTTT
cdr3_aa: CASRGGARAGLHTQYF

clone_size: once
d_call: TRBD2
v_call: TRBV6-6
j_call: TRBJ2-3
cdr3_nt: TGTGCCAGCAGCCCTAGCGGAGATACGCAGTATTTT
cdr3_aa: CASSPSGDTQYF

clone_size: NA
d_call: NA
v_call: TRBV5-1
j_call: TRBJ2-6
cdr3_nt: TGCGCCGGGACTGGGGCCAACGTCCTGACTTTC
cdr3_aa: CAGTGANVLTF

clone_size: NA
d_call: NA
v_call: TRBV7-7
j_call: TRBJ2-3
cdr3_nt: TGTGCCAGCAGCCCCGGAGGGGGCGCCACAGATACGCAGTATTTT
cdr3_aa: CASSPGGGATDTQYF

clone_size: NA
d_call: NA
v_call: TRBV7-2
j_call: TRBJ2-7
cdr3_nt: TGTGCCAGCAGCGTGGGGTTACTCTACGAGCAGTACTTC
cdr3_aa: CASSVGLLYEQYF

clone_size: NA
d_call: NA
v_call: TRBV18
j_call: TRBJ2-7
cdr3_nt: TGTGCCAGCCAGGGGAGCGGGTCCCTCGAGCAGTACTTC
cdr3_aa: CASQGSGSLEQYF

clone_size: NA
d_call: NA
v_call: TRBV9
j_call: TRBJ1-2
cdr3_nt: TGTGCCAGCAGGGTCGGCAGAGCCTATGGCTACACCTTC
cdr3_aa: CASRVGRAYGYTF

clone_size: NA
d_call: NA
v_call: TRBV27
j_call: TRBJ2-1
cdr3_nt: TGTGCCAGCAGTTTAGCCTGGTTCGGGGGCATTAGGAATGAGCAGTTCTTC
cdr3_aa: CASSLAWFGGIRNEQFF

clone_size: NA
d_call: TRBD1
v_call: TRBV19
j_call: TRBJ1-5
cdr3_nt: TGTGCCAGTAAACCCCTACAGGGGGGGTCTGAGGGTCAGCCCCAGCATTTT
cdr3_aa: CASKPLQGGSEGQPQHF

clone_size: NA
d_call: NA
v_call: TRBV4-2
j_call: TRBJ2-5
cdr3_nt: TGTGCCAGCAAAGTGGGGACCGGGTTACAAGAGACCCAGTACTTC
cdr3_aa: CASKVGTGLQETQYF

clone_size: NA
d_call: NA
v_call: TRBV11-2
j_call: TRBJ1-2
cdr3_nt: TGTGCCAGCAGCGCTAGAGGTGGCTACACCTTC
cdr3_aa: CASSARGGYTF

clone_size: few
d_call: TRBD2
v_call: TRBV7-2
j_call: TRBJ2-5
cdr3_nt: TGTGCCAGCAGCTTAGGGGGTAGCGGGGGCGCGGAGACCCAGTACTTC
cdr3_aa: CASSLGGSGGAETQYF

clone_size: NA
d_call: TRBD1
v_call: TRBV7-6
j_call: TRBJ1-5
cdr3_nt: TGTGCCAGCAGCTCCGGGACAGGTAGGAATCAGCCCCAGCATTTT
cdr3_aa: CASSSGTGRNQPQHF

clone_size: few
d_call: NA
v_call: TRBV7-8
j_call: TRBJ1-1
cdr3_nt: TGTGCCAGCAGCTTAGCGAGGGCAGCCCTGAACACTGAAGCTTTCTTT
cdr3_aa: CASSLARAALNTEAFF

clone_size: NA
d_call: TRBD1
v_call: TRBV5-1
j_call: TRBJ2-5
cdr3_nt: TGCGCCAGCAGCTCGGGACAGGGGCAAGAGACCCAGTACTTC
cdr3_aa: CASSSGQGQETQYF

clone_size: few
d_call: NA
v_call: TRBV9
j_call: TRBJ2-3
cdr3_nt: TGTGCCAGCAGCGTAGCTTTAGCGAGCACAGATACGCAGTATTTT
cdr3_aa: CASSVALASTDTQYF

clone_size: NA
d_call: NA
v_call: TRBV6-6
j_call: TRBJ2-1
cdr3_nt: TGTGCCAGCATCCTAGGGACGGGGGCGAATGAGCAGTTCTTC
cdr3_aa: CASILGTGANEQFF

clone_size: NA
d_call: TRBD2
v_call: TRBV11-2
j_call: TRBJ2-2
cdr3_nt: TGTGCCAGCAGCCCTTTGCCGACTAGCGGGAACACCGGGGAGCTGTTTTTT
cdr3_aa: CASSPLPTSGNTGELFF

clone_size: NA
d_call: NA
v_call: TRBV11-3
j_call: TRBJ2-1
cdr3_nt: TGTGCCAGCAGCTCACGACGTCTCAATGAGCAGTTCTTC
cdr3_aa: CASSSRRLNEQFF

clone_size: NA
d_call: NA
v_call: TRBV19
j_call: TRBJ2-4
cdr3_nt: TGTGCCAGTAGTTCTCGACCTCAAGGCATTCAGTACTTC
cdr3_aa: CASSSRPQGIQYF

clone_size: NA
d_call: TRBD1
v_call: TRBV7-6
j_call: TRBJ1-1
cdr3_nt: TGTGCCAGCAGCTTAGGAAAACAGGGGGCCACTGAAGCTTTCTTT
cdr3_aa: CASSLGKQGATEAFF

clone_size: NA
d_call: NA
v_call: TRBV19
j_call: TRBJ2-6
cdr3_nt: TGTGCCAGTAGTTGGGCCGTCTCTGGGGCCAACGTCCTGACTTTC
cdr3_aa: CASSWAVSGANVLTF

clone_size: NA
d_call: NA
v_call: TRBV6-5
j_call: TRBJ1-1
cdr3_nt: TGTGCCAGCAGTTCAATCGCTCGTAACACTGAAGCTTTCTTT
cdr3_aa: CASSSIARNTEAFF

clone_size: NA
d_call: NA
v_call: TRBV6-1
j_call: TRBJ1-2
cdr3_nt: TGTGCCAGTTTGACAGGTTACTATGGCTACACCTTC
cdr3_aa: CASLTGYYGYTF

clone_size: NA
d_call: NA
v_call: TRBV18
j_call: TRBJ1-1
cdr3_nt: TGTGCCAGCTTCCAGGGAATGAACACTGAAGCTTTCTTT
cdr3_aa: CASFQGMNTEAFF

clone_size: NA
d_call: NA
v_call: TRBV7-9
j_call: TRBJ1-6
cdr3_nt: TGTGCCAGCCAGATCGGGCACCGTAATTCACCCCTCCACTTT
cdr3_aa: CASQIGHRNSPLHF

clone_size: NA
d_call: NA
v_call: TRBV5-8
j_call: TRBJ2-3
cdr3_nt: TGTGCCAGCAGCTTCCCCCCGGGAACACTCACAGATACGCAGTATTTT
cdr3_aa: CASSFPPGTLTDTQYF

clone_size: NA
d_call: TRBD1
v_call: TRBV7-2
j_call: TRBJ1-4
cdr3_nt: TGTGCCAGCAGTCACGAAGGGACAGGGAATGAAAAACTGTTTTTT
cdr3_aa: CASSHEGTGNEKLFF

clone_size: NA
d_call: NA
v_call: TRBV19
j_call: TRBJ2-1
cdr3_nt: TGTGCCAGTAGTATCTTCCTTTCCCAAGCCTACAATGAGCAGTTCTTC
cdr3_aa: CASSIFLSQAYNEQFF

clone_size: NA
d_call: TRBD2
v_call: TRBV4-2
j_call: TRBJ2-4
cdr3_nt: TGTGCCAGCAGCCAAGATACGGGGGGTCGAGCCAAAAACATTCAGTACTTC
cdr3_aa: CASSQDTGGRAKNIQYF

clone_size: NA
d_call: NA
v_call: TRBV28
j_call: TRBJ1-5
cdr3_nt: TGTGCCAGCGTACAGGGCAATCAGCCCCAGCATTTT
cdr3_aa: CASVQGNQPQHF

clone_size: NA
d_call: NA
v_call: TRBV2
j_call: TRBJ1-4
cdr3_nt: TGTGCCAGCAGTGAGCATGGAGGCGGGGGAGCCGGTGAAAAACTGTTTTTT
cdr3_aa: CASSEHGGGGAGEKLFF

clone_size: few
d_call: NA
v_call: TRBV6-1
j_call: TRBJ1-5
cdr3_nt: TGTGCCAGCAGTGAACGTAGACGGGACAATCAGCCCCAGCATTTT
cdr3_aa: CASSERRRDNQPQHF

clone_size: once
d_call: NA
v_call: TRBV19
j_call: TRBJ1-5
cdr3_nt: TGTGCCAGTAAGGACAATCGGGTGAGCAATCAGCCCCAGCATTTT
cdr3_aa: CASKDNRVSNQPQHF

clone_size: NA
d_call: TRBD1
v_call: TRBV19
j_call: TRBJ2-7
cdr3_nt: TGTGCCAGTAGTTCGACAGGGGAGAGCGAGCAGTACTTC
cdr3_aa: CASSSTGESEQYF

clone_size: once
d_call: TRBD1
v_call: TRBV7-2
j_call: TRBJ1-2
cdr3_nt: TGTGCCAGCAGCCCTAGACAGGGGGACACGTTCGGCTACACCTTC
cdr3_aa: CASSPRQGDTFGYTF

clone_size: NA
d_call: NA
v_call: TRBV18
j_call: TRBJ2-5
cdr3_nt: TGTGCCAGCTCACCACGGGAGACCCAGTACTTC
cdr3_aa: CASSPRETQYF

clone_size: NA
d_call: NA
v_call: TRBV18
j_call: TRBJ1-3
cdr3_nt: TGTGCCAGCTCAGCGACGTTTCTCTCTGGAAACACCATATATTTT
cdr3_aa: CASSATFLSGNTIYF

clone_size: NA
d_call: NA
v_call: TRBV27
j_call: TRBJ2-7
cdr3_nt: TGTGCCAGCAGTGGGACAAGGGGGGGCGGCAACGAGCAGTACTTC
cdr3_aa: CASSGTRGGGNEQYF

clone_size: NA
d_call: NA
v_call: TRBV19
j_call: TRBJ2-3
cdr3_nt: TGTGCCAGTAGTATAGGGACAGCAGAGACAGATACGCAGTATTTT
cdr3_aa: CASSIGTAETDTQYF